This T cell receptor beta chain derives from a study of cytomegalovirus exposure and HLA in healthy donors. Study conclusions and caveats: Apparent HLA restriction characterized most CMV-associated TCR beta chains in a later analysis. A later analysis linked a missense variant in DCLRE1C to the trimming of TCR beta V and J genes.

About this clone itself: Its antigen is unknown.

This PCR relied on a set of 60 Vbeta primers and 13 Jbeta primers. The table came from immunoSEQ multiplex PCR; TCRdb's copy has only in-frame clones and leaves some out. The data show about 89,000 clones, roughly three quarters seen once. This CDR3 is 15 amino acids long. Germline V gives CDR1 SGHTA, CDR2 FQGNSA. V lost 5 bases to trimming and J lost 8 bases; unmatched junction nucleotides: 8. What was sequenced was PBMCs. The sequence was collected from a man in his thirties or forties in good health and CMV-seronegative. The chain links TRBV7-2 to TRBJ1-3; TRBD1 matches at 11 bases. The CDR3 loop is CASSPGQGAGYTIYF. CDR3 sequence (DNA): TGTGCCAGCAGCCCTGGACAGGGGGCTGGGTACACCATATATTTT.